These 11 T cell receptor beta chains were all obtained from the same sample, sequenced in a study of patients and donors after allogeneic stem cell transplantation. Via MiXCR, TCRdb re-called the RT-PCR reads, giving one row per CDR3 protein. The top ten hold around a tenth of the sample, which has around 240,000 distinct CDR3 sequences, around 14% seen once. Input material: blood, either unsorted or a sorted T cell fraction (not recorded which). All receptors derive from a human donor who was either an allogeneic HSCT recipient or a stem cell or donor lymphocyte infusion donor (not recorded which). It is not recorded whose cells these are; they may come from a transplant donor.

This chain's CDR3 is CASKATYSGNTIYF. Written as DNA, the CDR3 is TGTGCCAGCAAGGCAACGTACTCTGGAAACACCATATATTTT. The J gene is TRBJ1-3, the V gene TRBV27; D is unclear. Trimming removed 7 bases at V and 0 bases at J, with 10 bases between. The CDR3 extends over 14 amino acids. Looked up from germline, CDR1 is MNHEY and CDR2 is SMNVEV (reference sequence).

This clonotype was recorded many times. The CDR3 region is CASSFNRGSEAFF. The CDR3, as DNA: TGTGCCAGCAGTTTTAATAGGGGCTCTGAAGCTTTCTTT. The chain links TRBV28 to TRBJ1-1; tentative D call: TRBD1 (5 bases). The CDR3 runs to 13 residues. V was pared by 3 bases and J by 6 bases, with 11 bases between. Germline CDR1 is MDHEN and CDR2 is SYDVKM.

This clonotype was counted at least ten times. This chain connects TRBV27 to TRBJ1-5, with D possibly matching TRBD1 (6 bases). Deletions cut 3 bases from V and 7 bases from J, with 19 bases between. CDR1 and CDR2 (germline): MNHEY, SMNVEV (reference sequence). The CDR3 runs 16 residues. The CDR3 coding sequence is TGTGCCAGCAGTTTTGGGGCAGGGGCCGCTCAACAGCCCCAGCATTTT. Translated, it gives CASSFGAGAAQQPQHF.

With respect to this clonotype: One junction end disagrees with the germline gene, perhaps due to a read error. The V and J genes are TRBV4-1 and TRBJ2-7, with D unresolved. Germline-derived CDR1 and CDR2 are MGHRA and YSYEKL. CDR3 length: 15 residues. CDR3 DNA sequence: TGCGCCAGCAGCCAAGAGCTGGCATCTTCCTCCGAGCAGTACTTC. This translates into CASSQELASSSEQYF.

This sequence joins TRBV4-1 and TRBJ2-1; D is possibly TRBD2 (6 bases). Between the trimmed V and J ends, which lost 7 bases and 6 bases, there was a span of 19 bases. The CDR3 consists of 15 residues. The germline V gene encodes CDR1 MGHRA and CDR2 YSYEKL. In nucleotides, the CDR3 is TGCGCCAGCACCCTCCTTCCGGGAGCAGTCAATGAGCAGTTCTTC. This sequence encodes CASTLLPGAVNEQFF.

The chain has TRBV30 and TRBJ1-6; a possible D gene is TRBD1 (5 bases). CDR3 size: 14 residues. Looked up from germline, CDR1 is GTSNPN and CDR2 is SVGIG (reference sequence). V lost 4 bases to trimming and J lost 1 base, with 8 bases between them. Here the CDR3 reads CAWTRESYNSPLHF. The CDR3, as DNA: TGTGCCTGGACCAGGGAGTCCTATAATTCACCCCTCCACTTT.

The rearrangement links TRBV10-3 to TRBJ1-1, with TRBD1 identical over 9 bases. V gave up 3 bases and J gave up 8 bases; unmatched junction bases: 13. The CDR3 consists of 16 residues. CDR1 and CDR2 (germline): ENHRY, SYGVKD. The CDR3 DNA reads TGTGCCATCAGTGAAGGCAAGGACAGGGGCCGAGGGGAAGCTTTCTTT. Translation gives CAISEGKDRGRGEAFF.

This clonotype was counted only a few times. The chain uses TRBV3-1 and TRBJ2-3; D is undetermined. This CDR3 spans 16 amino acids. Trimming cost V 4 bases and J 0 bases, with 14 bases left between them. Germline-derived CDR1 and CDR2 are LGHDT and YNNKEL (reference sequence). The DNA for the CDR3 is TGTGCCAGCAGCCTCACCTCTCCCAGGAGCACAGATACGCAGTATTTT. Protein sequence: CASSLTSPRSTDTQYF.

This clonotype was counted a few times. J is TRBJ1-6 and V is TRBV12-3 or TRBV12-4; weak D call: TRBD1 (5 bases). The CDR3 covers 12 residues. Trimming removed 5 bases at V and 10 bases at J, with 9 bases between. Here the CDR3 DNA reads TGTGCCAGCAGTAGCCAGGGATCACCCCTCCACTTT. Its protein product is CASSSQGSPLHF.

This chain uses TRBV24-1 with TRBJ1-1, with D hard to call. CDR3 length: 12 residues. Trimming shortened V by 7 bases and J by 4 bases, and 9 bases separated the two germline ends. Germline V CDR1 and CDR2: KGHDR, SFDVKD. This CDR3 is CATRGSGTEAFF. CDR3 in DNA: TGTGCCACCAGAGGGTCCGGCACTGAAGCTTTCTTT.

This clonotype was detected a few times. The chain is built from TRBV11-2 and TRBJ2-1; 7 nucleotides line up with TRBD2. The CDR3 is 16 residues long. The germline CDR1 and CDR2 sequences are SGHAT and FQNNGV. The J segment lost 3 bases and the V segment lost 1 base, leaving 6 bases of the junction unmatched. The CDR3 nucleotides are TGTGCCAGCAGCTTAGTCGGGAGGACCGTCTACAATGAGCAGTTCTTC. Its protein product is CASSLVGRTVYNEQFF.